This T cell receptor beta chain was identified in a study of control samples from healthy donors and cancer patients. This clone was seen a few times. The repertoire was sequenced with immunoSEQ multiplex PCR; TCRdb's copy has only in-frame clones and lacks some. The sample gives 85,000 to 95,000 clones, about 85% of which show up once; around 14% is in the top ten. Material for sequencing was blood. The receptor was derived from a woman in her 70s in good health.

The CDR3, as DNA: TGTGCCAGCAGCCAGGTTTTGAACACTGAAGCTTTCTTT. Translating gives CASSQVLNTEAFF. The gene calls are TRBV6-5 and TRBJ1-1; D unclear. This CDR3 has 13 amino acids. CDR1 and CDR2 from the germline V gene are MNHEY and SVGAGI. Trimming removed 6 bases at V and 0 bases at J, with 8 bases between.